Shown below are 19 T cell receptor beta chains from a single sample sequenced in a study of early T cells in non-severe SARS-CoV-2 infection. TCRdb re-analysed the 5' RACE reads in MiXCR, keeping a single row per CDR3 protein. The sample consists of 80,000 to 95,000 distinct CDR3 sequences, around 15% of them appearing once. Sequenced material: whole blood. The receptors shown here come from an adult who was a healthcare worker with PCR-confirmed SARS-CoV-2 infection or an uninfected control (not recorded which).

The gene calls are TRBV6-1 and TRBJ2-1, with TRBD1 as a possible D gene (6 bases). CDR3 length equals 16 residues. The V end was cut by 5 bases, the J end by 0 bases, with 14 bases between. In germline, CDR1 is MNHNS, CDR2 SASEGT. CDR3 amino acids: CASSLEGDGSYNEQFF. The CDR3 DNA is TGTGCCAGCAGTCTCGAGGGGGATGGCTCCTACAATGAGCAGTTCTTC.

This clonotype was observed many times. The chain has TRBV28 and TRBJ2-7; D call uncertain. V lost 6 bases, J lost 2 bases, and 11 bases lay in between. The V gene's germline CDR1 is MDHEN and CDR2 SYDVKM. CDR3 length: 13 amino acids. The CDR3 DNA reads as TGTGCCAGCAGCTTTGGCGGCCCCTACGAGCAGTACTTC. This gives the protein CASSFGGPYEQYF.

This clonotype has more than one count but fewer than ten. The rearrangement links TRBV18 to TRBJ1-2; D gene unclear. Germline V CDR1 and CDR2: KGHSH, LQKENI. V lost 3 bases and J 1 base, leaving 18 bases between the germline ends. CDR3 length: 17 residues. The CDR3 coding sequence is TGTGCCAGCTCACCCCCGCACGTGTTTCGCTTTAACTATGGCTACACCTTC. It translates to CASSPPHVFRFNYGYTF.

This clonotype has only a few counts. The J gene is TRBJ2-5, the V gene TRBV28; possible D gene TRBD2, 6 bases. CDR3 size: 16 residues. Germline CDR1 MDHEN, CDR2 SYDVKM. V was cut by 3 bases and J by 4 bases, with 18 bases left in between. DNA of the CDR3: TGTGCCAGCAGTTTCGTCGGCGGGGAGGCCTTAGAGACCCAGTACTTC. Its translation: CASSFVGGEALETQYF.

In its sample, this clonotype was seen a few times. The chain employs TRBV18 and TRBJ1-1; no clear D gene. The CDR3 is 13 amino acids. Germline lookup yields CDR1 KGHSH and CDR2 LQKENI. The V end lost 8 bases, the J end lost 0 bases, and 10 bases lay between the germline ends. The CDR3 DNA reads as TGTGCCAGCGCCCCGGGCCTGAACACTGAAGCTTTCTTT. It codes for CASAPGLNTEAFF.

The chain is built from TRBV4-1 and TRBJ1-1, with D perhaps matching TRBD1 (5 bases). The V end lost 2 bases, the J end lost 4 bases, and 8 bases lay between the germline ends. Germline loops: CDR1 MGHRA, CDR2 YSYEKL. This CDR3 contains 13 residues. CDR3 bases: TGCGCCAGCAGCCAACGGGGCTCCACTGAAGCTTTCTTT. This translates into CASSQRGSTEAFF.

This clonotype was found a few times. CDR3 in amino acids: CASSPDAGETEAFF. Here the CDR3 DNA reads TGTGCCAGCAGCCCCGACGCAGGGGAAACTGAAGCTTTCTTT. The genes are TRBV9 and TRBJ1-1; D possibly corresponds to TRBD1 (6 bases). The V gene lost 4 bases and the J gene lost 5 bases, with 15 bases spanning the gap. Germline V gene data show CDR1 as SGDLS and CDR2 as YYNGEE. The CDR3 extends over 14 amino acids.

The CDR3 region is CASNRLRDSPLHF. CDR3 in DNA: TGTGCCAGCAACAGGCTTCGCGACTCACCCCTCCACTTT. The chain uses TRBV6-5 and TRBJ1-6; D is perhaps TRBD1 (5 bases). Per the germline V gene, CDR1 is MNHEY and CDR2 is SVGAGI. Trimming took off 7 bases at V and 10 bases at J, with 14 bases between the two ends. This CDR3 is 13 amino acids long.

For the CDR3, the DNA is TGTGCCAGCAGCTCAACCGGGACTCCCCTGTTCTTC. Translated: CASSSTGTPLFF. The chain joins TRBV7-2 to TRBJ2-1; possibly TRBD2 for D (6 bases). The ends were cut back, 4 bases at V and 15 bases at J, with 16 bases in the middle. The CDR3 runs to 12 residues. Germline CDR1 SGHTA, CDR2 FQGNSA.

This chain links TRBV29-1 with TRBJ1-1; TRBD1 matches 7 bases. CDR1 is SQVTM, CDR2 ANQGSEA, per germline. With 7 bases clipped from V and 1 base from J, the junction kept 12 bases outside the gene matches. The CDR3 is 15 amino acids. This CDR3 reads CSGQIRGAPNTEAFF. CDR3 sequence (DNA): TGCAGCGGACAGATCAGGGGGGCCCCGAACACTGAAGCTTTCTTT.

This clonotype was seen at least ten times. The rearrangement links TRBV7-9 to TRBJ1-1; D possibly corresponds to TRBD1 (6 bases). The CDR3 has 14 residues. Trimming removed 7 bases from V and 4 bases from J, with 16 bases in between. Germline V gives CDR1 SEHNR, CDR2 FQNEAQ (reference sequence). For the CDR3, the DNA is TGTGCCAGCAAAGTGCCAGGGGAAGGCACTGAAGCTTTCTTT. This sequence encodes CASKVPGEGTEAFF.

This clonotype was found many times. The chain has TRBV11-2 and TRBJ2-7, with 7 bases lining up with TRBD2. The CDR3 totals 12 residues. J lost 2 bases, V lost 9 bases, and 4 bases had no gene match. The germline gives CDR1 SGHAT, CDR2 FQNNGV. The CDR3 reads CASKRGTYEQYF. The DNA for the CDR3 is TGTGCCAGTAAGCGGGGTACCTACGAGCAGTACTTC.

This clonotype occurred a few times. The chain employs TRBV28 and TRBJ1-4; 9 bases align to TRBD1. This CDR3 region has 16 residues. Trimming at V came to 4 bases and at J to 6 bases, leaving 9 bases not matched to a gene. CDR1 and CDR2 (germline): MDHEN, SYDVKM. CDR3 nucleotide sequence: TGTGCCAGCAGTTCCCCCCGGGACAGGGTTTATGAAAAACTGTTTTTT. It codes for CASSSPRDRVYEKLFF.

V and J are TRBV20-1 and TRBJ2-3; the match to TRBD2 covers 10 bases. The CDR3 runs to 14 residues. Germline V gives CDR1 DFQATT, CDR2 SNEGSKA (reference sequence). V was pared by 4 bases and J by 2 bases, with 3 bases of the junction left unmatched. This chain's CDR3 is CSANLAGATDTQYF. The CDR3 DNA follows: TGCAGTGCTAATCTAGCGGGGGCCACAGATACGCAGTATTTT.

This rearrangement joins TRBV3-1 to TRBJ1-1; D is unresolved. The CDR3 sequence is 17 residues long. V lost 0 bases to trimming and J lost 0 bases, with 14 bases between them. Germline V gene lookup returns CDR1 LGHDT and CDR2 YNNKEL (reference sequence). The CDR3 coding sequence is TGTGCCAGCAGCCAAGATTTGGTTTCAGGCATGAACACTGAAGCTTTCTTT. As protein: CASSQDLVSGMNTEAFF.

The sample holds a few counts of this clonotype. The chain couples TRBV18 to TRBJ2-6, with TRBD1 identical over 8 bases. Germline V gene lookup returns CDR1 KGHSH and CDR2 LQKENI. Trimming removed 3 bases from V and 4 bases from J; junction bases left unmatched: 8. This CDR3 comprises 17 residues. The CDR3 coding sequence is TGTGCCAGCTCACCGGGGCAGGGGGCGTTAGGGGCCAACGTCCTGACTTTC. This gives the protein CASSPGQGALGANVLTF.

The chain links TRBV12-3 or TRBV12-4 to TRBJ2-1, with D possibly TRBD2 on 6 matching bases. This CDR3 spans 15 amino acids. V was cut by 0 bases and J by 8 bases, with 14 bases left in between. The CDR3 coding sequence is TGTGCCAGCAGTTTAGCGCGGGAAGGGCGGGATGAGCAGTTCTTC. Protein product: CASSLAREGRDEQFF.

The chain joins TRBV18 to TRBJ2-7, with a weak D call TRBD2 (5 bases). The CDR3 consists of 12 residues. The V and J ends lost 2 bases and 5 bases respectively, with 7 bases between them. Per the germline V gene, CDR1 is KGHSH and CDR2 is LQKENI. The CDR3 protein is CASSPTGNEQYF. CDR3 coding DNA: TGTGCCAGCTCACCAACGGGGAACGAGCAGTACTTC.

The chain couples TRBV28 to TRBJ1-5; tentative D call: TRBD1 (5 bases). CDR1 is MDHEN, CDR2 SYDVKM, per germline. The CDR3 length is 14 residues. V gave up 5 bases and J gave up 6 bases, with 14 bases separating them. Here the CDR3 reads CASSRPGGSQPQHF. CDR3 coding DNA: TGTGCCAGCAGTCGGCCTGGGGGAAGTCAGCCCCAGCATTTT.